These 30 T cell receptor beta chains came from one sample sequenced in a study of CD4 T cells in relation to SARS-CoV-2 and coronaviruses. Assay used: immunoSEQ multiplex PCR; TCRdb lists only in-frame clones, some missing. Among about 20,000 clones listed, more than 70% were seen once. Their antigens are not known. Unexposed donor CD4+ T cells date from about 2011-2018, before the COVID-19 pandemic. Isolation of CD4+ T cells took place after around eleven days in culture. The material sequenced was CD4+ T cells from PBMCs, cultured in vitro. The receptors were sampled from a human donor in good health.

The chain is built from TRBV19 and TRBJ2-3; 8 positions match TRBD2. This CDR3 spans 17 amino acids. Germline CDR1 is LNHDA and CDR2 is SQIVND (reference sequence). J was trimmed by 0 bases and V by 4 bases; bases with no gene match: 9. CDR3 sequence (DNA): TGTGCCAGTAGTACAACATCCGCTAGCGGGAGCACAGATACGCAGTATTTT. Translated: CASSTTSASGSTDTQYF.

The chain joins TRBV18 to TRBJ1-1; D is uncertain. This CDR3 is 12 amino acids long. V was trimmed by 2 bases and J by 6 bases, leaving 7 bases between them. Germline CDR1 is KGHSH and CDR2 is LQKENI. CDR3 amino acids: CASSPGDSEAFF. The CDR3 nucleotides are TGTGCCAGCTCACCAGGAGACTCTGAAGCTTTCTTT. Full variable domain (outside the CDR3, taken from reference TRBV18 and TRBJ1-1): NAGVMQNPRHLVRRRGQEARLRCSPMKGHSHVYWYRQLPEEGLKFMVYLQKENIIDESGMPKERFSAEFPKEGPSILRIQQVVRGDSAAYFCASSPGDSEAFFGQGTRLTVV.

The chain joins TRBV10-3 to TRBJ2-3; a weak D match, TRBD2 (5 bases). Per the germline V gene, CDR1 is ENHRY and CDR2 is SYGVKD. Trimming took 0 bases from V and 3 from J, leaving 16 bases between them. The CDR3 length is 17 residues. CDR3: CAISESALDGGTDTQYF. The CDR3 bases are TGTGCCATCAGTGAGTCGGCACTAGATGGTGGGACAGATACGCAGTATTTT.

V usage is TRBV11-3 and J usage is TRBJ2-1; D unclear. Trimming took 4 bases from V and 12 from J, leaving 13 bases between them. The germline V gene has CDR1 SGHNT and CDR2 YENEEA. The CDR3 runs to 12 residues. DNA of the CDR3: TGTGCCAGCAGCTCCGGTGGGCAAGTGCAGTTCTTC. Translation: CASSSGGQVQFF.

V is TRBV5-1 and J is TRBJ2-2; 8 bases map to TRBD1. Germline V gene data show CDR1 as SGHRS and CDR2 as YFSETQ. V dropped 4 bases and J dropped 4; count of bases not matched to a gene: 3. The CDR3 extends over 14 amino acids. The chain's CDR3 is CASSTTGVTGELFF. The CDR3 nucleotides read TGCGCCAGCAGCACGACAGGGGTCACCGGGGAGCTGTTTTTT.

This clone was recorded once. The chain couples TRBV3-1 (or the pseudogene TRBV3-2) to TRBJ2-1; no reliable D call. This CDR3 is 17 amino acids long. Trimming pared 0 bases from V and 2 bases from J, leaving 14 bases between. Germline assignment: CDR1 LGHDT and CDR2 YNNKEL (reference sequence). The CDR3 loop reads CASSQDPARQPYNEQFF. CDR3 DNA: TGTGCCAGCAGCCAAGACCCAGCGAGGCAGCCCTACAATGAGCAGTTCTTC.

As DNA, the CDR3 is TGTGCCAGCAGCCGGGGGGGAGTGGACATCAGTGAGCAGTTCTTC. This sequence encodes CASSRGGVDISEQFF. V and J are TRBV11-3 and TRBJ2-1; 8 nucleotides agree with TRBD2. The length of the CDR3 is 15 residues. V gave up 5 bases and J gave up 9 bases; unmatched junction bases: 12. From germline, CDR1 is SGHNT and CDR2 YENEEA.

The rearrangement links TRBV7-2 to TRBJ2-3; D is undetermined. There are 16 residues in the CDR3. Deletions cut 3 bases from V and 1 base from J, with 14 bases between. Germline V gene lookup returns CDR1 SGHTA and CDR2 FQGNSA. The CDR3 spells CASSLDSSGGTDTQYF. CDR3 nucleotides: TGTGCCAGCAGCTTGGATAGCTCCGGAGGCACAGATACGCAGTATTTT.

The gene calls are TRBV18 and TRBJ2-5; 7 nucleotides match TRBD1. The V gene's germline CDR1 is KGHSH and CDR2 LQKENI. This CDR3 is 16 amino acids long. V shed 2 bases, J shed 0 bases, and the junction held 6 bases outside the gene matches. CDR3 in amino acids: CASSPGQELYQETQYF. CDR3 bases: TGTGCCAGCTCACCAGGACAGGAGTTGTACCAAGAGACCCAGTACTTC.

The chain employs TRBV29-1 and TRBJ2-7; 7 bases agree with TRBD1. The CDR3 sequence is 14 residues long. CDR1 and CDR2 from the germline V gene are SQVTM and ANQGSEA. Trimming removed 5 bases from V and 1 base from J; junction bases left unmatched: 8. In nucleotides, the CDR3 is TGCAGCGTTAAAAACCGGGACAGTTCCTACGAGCAGTACTTC. It yields the protein CSVKNRDSSYEQYF.

The chain combines TRBV12-3 or TRBV12-4 with TRBJ2-5, with a weak D call TRBD2 (5 bases). The germline V and J ends were trimmed by 3 bases and 4 bases, with 9 bases remaining between them. This CDR3 is built from 13 residues. The CDR3 here is CASSFFAGETQYF. CDR3 nucleotide sequence: TGTGCCAGCAGTTTTTTCGCGGGAGAGACCCAGTACTTC.

The chain couples TRBV28 to TRBJ1-2, with D possibly matching TRBD1 (6 bases). The V and J ends lost 2 bases and 4 bases respectively, with 20 bases between them. This CDR3 has 17 amino acids. Germline V gene lookup returns CDR1 MDHEN and CDR2 SYDVKM. The CDR3 DNA reads TGTGCCAGCAGTTTAGGGGGGGGCTCAAGCTATGGCTATGGCTACACCTTC. It is translated as CASSLGGGSSYGYGYTF.

CDR3 region: CASKSGGGRELFF. For the CDR3, the DNA is TGTGCCAGTAAGAGCGGGGGAGGCCGGGAGCTGTTTTTT. The J gene is TRBJ2-2, the V gene TRBV19; TRBD2 aligns across 8 bases. The CDR3 loop spans 13 amino acids. J gave up 9 bases and V 7 bases, and 7 bases lay outside the gene matches. Germline V lookup: CDR1 LNHDA, CDR2 SQIVND (reference sequence). The complete variable domain, with remaining parts taken from reference TRBV19 and TRBJ2-2, reads DGGITQSPKYLFRKEGQNVTLSCEQNLNHDAMYWYRQDPGQGLRLIYYSQIVNDFQKGDIAEGYSVSREKKESFPLTVTSAQKNPTAFYLCASKSGGGRELFFGEGSRLTVL.

This clone was seen only once. This CDR3 is also generated by other DNA sequences in the sample. The chain employs TRBV18 and TRBJ1-2; 9 positions match TRBD1. The trim removed 3 bases at V and 5 bases at J, leaving 1 base unmatched. The CDR3 runs 13 residues. Germline V lookup: CDR1 KGHSH, CDR2 LQKENI. The CDR3 sequence: CASSPGTGYGYTF. In nucleotides, the CDR3 is TGTGCCAGCTCACCCGGGACAGGGTATGGCTACACCTTC.

J is TRBJ2-2 and V is TRBV9; D possibly matches TRBD1 or TRBD2 (5 bases each). V was shortened by 1 base and J by 5 bases, with 12 bases between the two germline ends. This CDR3 is 15 amino acids long. Germline values: CDR1 SGDLS, CDR2 YYNGEE. Here the CDR3 reads CASSVLGDPTGELFF. For the CDR3, the DNA is TGTGCCAGCAGCGTATTGGGGGATCCAACCGGGGAGCTGTTTTTT.

This chain links TRBV23-1 with TRBJ2-1, with D tentatively TRBD1 (6 bases). TRBV23-1 is an open reading frame, and its role is uncertain. Trimming removed 0 bases at V and 5 bases at J, with 11 bases between. This CDR3 region has 15 residues. CDR3 sequence (DNA): TGCGCCAGCAGTCAATCATGGGGGCCCCACAATGAGCAGTTCTTC. Amino acids: CASSQSWGPHNEQFF.

Here the CDR3 reads CASSLNTRGVSPLHF. The CDR3 nucleotides are TGCGCCAGCAGCTTGAATACTAGGGGGGTTTCACCCCTCCACTTT. The chain combines TRBV5-1 with TRBJ1-6; TRBD1 is a possible D gene (6 bases). The CDR3 is made up of 15 amino acids. From germline, CDR1 is SGHRS and CDR2 YFSETQ. Deletions cut 1 base from V and 9 bases from J, with 14 bases between. The full variable domain, with the rest looked up from reference TRBV5-1 and TRBJ1-6, is KAGVTQTPRYLIKTRGQQVTLSCSPISGHRSVSWYQQTPGQGLQFLFEYFSETQRNKGNFPGRFSGRQFSNSRSEMNVSTLELGDSALYLCASSLNTRGVSPLHFGNGTRLTVT.

The chain joins TRBV7-3 to TRBJ2-1, with TRBD2 matching 8 bases. This CDR3 region has 17 residues. J gave up 0 bases and V 5 bases, and 9 bases lay outside the gene matches. Germline values: CDR1 SGHTA, CDR2 FQGTGA. The DNA for the CDR3 is TGTGCCAGCAGCCCCGAAGCCAGCGGGAGCTCCTACAATGAGCAGTTCTTC. Translation: CASSPEASGSSYNEQFF.

The gene calls are TRBV6-5 and TRBJ1-6; weak D call: TRBD1 (5 bases). The CDR3 sequence is 13 residues long. In germline, CDR1 is MNHEY, CDR2 SVGAGI. Trimming took off 8 bases at V and 13 bases at J, with 18 bases between the two ends. CDR3 loop: CASGWDSKAPLHF. CDR3 sequence (DNA): TGTGCCAGCGGATGGGACTCAAAGGCTCCCCTCCACTTT.

The gene calls are TRBV20-1 and TRBJ1-1, with no clear D. This CDR3 comprises 11 residues. Trimming pared 5 bases from V and 0 bases from J, leaving 4 bases between. Germline V CDR1 and CDR2: DFQATT, SNEGSKA (reference sequence). The CDR3 DNA sequence: TGCAGTGCTTGGATGAACACTGAAGCTTTCTTT. Translation: CSAWMNTEAFF.

The V gene is TRBV5-1, the J gene TRBJ2-2; either TRBD1 or TRBD2 may fit D (6 bases each). Germline CDR1 SGHRS, CDR2 YFSETQ. The V gene lost 4 bases and the J gene lost 5 bases, with 18 bases spanning the gap. The CDR3 consists of 16 residues. The CDR3 loop reads CASSPRVRGATGELFF. The DNA for the CDR3 is TGCGCCAGCAGCCCCCGGGTTAGGGGGGCGACCGGGGAGCTGTTTTTT. The full variable domain, in which reference TRBV5-1 and TRBJ2-2 provide the parts outside the CDR3, is KAGVTQTPRYLIKTRGQQVTLSCSPISGHRSVSWYQQTPGQGLQFLFEYFSETQRNKGNFPGRFSGRQFSNSRSEMNVSTLELGDSALYLCASSPRVRGATGELFFGEGSRLTVL.

V is TRBV2 and J is TRBJ2-1; TRBD2 matches 9 bases. The V gene's germline CDR1 is SNHLY and CDR2 FYNNEI. The CDR3 extends over 15 amino acids. V gave up 2 bases and J gave up 6 bases; unmatched junction bases: 5. As DNA, the CDR3 is TGTGCCAGCAGTGAAATCGGACTAGCGAGCAATGAGCAGTTCTTC. It translates to CASSEIGLASNEQFF.

The V and J genes are TRBV12-5 and TRBJ2-7; D could derive from TRBD1 or TRBD2 (5 bases each). The germline V and J ends were trimmed by 4 bases and 2 bases, with 24 bases remaining between them. The germline V gene encodes CDR1 LGHNT and CDR2 FRNRAP. The CDR3 sequence is 18 residues long. CDR3 amino acids: CASGSPPLWGIVAYEQYF. DNA of the CDR3: TGTGCTAGTGGTTCCCCCCCCCTTTGGGGGATTGTGGCCTACGAGCAGTACTTC.

The chain links TRBV6-5 to TRBJ2-7; TRBD1 matches at 8 bases. CDR1 and CDR2 (germline): MNHEY, SVGAGI. The CDR3 totals 12 residues. Trimming at V came to 6 bases and at J to 6 bases, leaving 4 bases not matched to a gene. The CDR3 region is CASSGQGLEQYF. The CDR3 DNA reads as TGTGCCAGCAGCGGACAGGGACTCGAGCAGTACTTC.

This rearrangement joins TRBV5-1 to TRBJ2-5, with 10 nucleotides matching TRBD2. The CDR3 totals 16 residues. The germline gives CDR1 SGHRS, CDR2 YFSETQ. V was pared by 4 bases and J by 5 bases, with 11 bases of the junction left unmatched. CDR3 in DNA: TGCGCCAGCAGCACATATATAGCGGGAGGAGGGGAGACCCAGTACTTC. Translation: CASSTYIAGGGETQYF.

The chain combines TRBV11-3 with TRBJ2-5, with 10 bases matching TRBD2. Germline V gene sequence: CDR1 SGHNT, CDR2 YENEEA. With V trimmed by 5 bases and J by 5 bases, 14 bases remained unmatched. The CDR3 has 17 residues. The CDR3 nucleotides are TGTGCCAGCAGCCCCTACTCTAGCGGGAGCTCGGGGGAGACCCAGTACTTC. Translating gives CASSPYSSGSSGETQYF.

The chain couples TRBV2 to TRBJ2-1, with D possibly called TRBD1 or TRBD2 (5 bases each). This CDR3 spans 15 amino acids. Trimming took off 1 base at V and 4 bases at J, with 11 bases between the two ends. CDR1 and CDR2 (germline): SNHLY, FYNNEI. The chain's CDR3 is CASSEGGTPYNEQFF. CDR3 DNA: TGTGCCAGCAGTGAAGGGGGGACCCCGTACAATGAGCAGTTCTTC.

The CDR3 here is CASSPKSGVYNEQFF. As DNA, the CDR3 is TGTGCCAGCAGCCCCAAGTCGGGAGTTTACAATGAGCAGTTCTTC. The chain has TRBV7-9 and TRBJ2-1; D perhaps matches TRBD2 (6 bases). V lost 5 bases, J lost 4 bases, and 15 bases lay in between. CDR1 is SEHNR and CDR2 is FQNEAQ in the germline V gene (reference sequence). The CDR3 consists of 15 residues.

The chain is built from TRBV25-1 and TRBJ1-2; 12 nucleotides agree with TRBD1. The germline gives CDR1 MGHDK, CDR2 SYGVNS. CDR3 length equals 16 residues. V shed 2 bases and J 4 bases; nucleotides not matched to a gene: 5. The CDR3 coding sequence is TGTGCCAGCAGTGAAGGCGGGACAGGGGGCCCCTATGGCTACACCTTC. Its translation is CASSEGGTGGPYGYTF.

The V and J genes are TRBV7-9 and TRBJ2-7, with a weak D call TRBD1 (6 bases). CDR1 is SEHNR, CDR2 FQNEAQ, per germline (reference sequence). V dropped 5 bases and J dropped 6 bases, with 11 bases sitting between them. CDR3 length: 12 residues. The CDR3 sequence is CASSTTGTEQYF. The CDR3 coding sequence is TGTGCCAGCAGCACTACAGGGACCGAGCAGTACTTC.